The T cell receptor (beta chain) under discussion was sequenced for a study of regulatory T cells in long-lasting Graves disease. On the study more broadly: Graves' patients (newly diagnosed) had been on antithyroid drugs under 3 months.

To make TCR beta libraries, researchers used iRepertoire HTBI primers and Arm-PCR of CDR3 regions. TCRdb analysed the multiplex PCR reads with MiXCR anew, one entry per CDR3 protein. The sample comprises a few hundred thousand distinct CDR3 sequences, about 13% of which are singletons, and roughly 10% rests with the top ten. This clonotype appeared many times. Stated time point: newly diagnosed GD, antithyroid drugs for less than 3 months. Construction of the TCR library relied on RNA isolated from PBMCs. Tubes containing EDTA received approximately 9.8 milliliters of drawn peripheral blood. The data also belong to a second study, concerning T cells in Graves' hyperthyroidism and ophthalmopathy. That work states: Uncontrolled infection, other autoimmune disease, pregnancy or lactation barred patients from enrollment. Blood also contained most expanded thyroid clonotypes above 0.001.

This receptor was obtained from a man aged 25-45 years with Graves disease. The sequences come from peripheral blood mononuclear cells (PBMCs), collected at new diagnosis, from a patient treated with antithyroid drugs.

For the CDR3, the DNA is TGTGCCAGCAGACTAACAGGGGGCGACACCGGGGAGCTGTTTTTT. Residues: CASRLTGGDTGELFF. The V and J genes are TRBV12-3 or TRBV12-4 and TRBJ2-2; 9 bases line up with TRBD1. The CDR3 consists of 15 residues. Losses at the gene ends were 6 bases for V and 3 bases for J; bases not matched to a gene: 5.